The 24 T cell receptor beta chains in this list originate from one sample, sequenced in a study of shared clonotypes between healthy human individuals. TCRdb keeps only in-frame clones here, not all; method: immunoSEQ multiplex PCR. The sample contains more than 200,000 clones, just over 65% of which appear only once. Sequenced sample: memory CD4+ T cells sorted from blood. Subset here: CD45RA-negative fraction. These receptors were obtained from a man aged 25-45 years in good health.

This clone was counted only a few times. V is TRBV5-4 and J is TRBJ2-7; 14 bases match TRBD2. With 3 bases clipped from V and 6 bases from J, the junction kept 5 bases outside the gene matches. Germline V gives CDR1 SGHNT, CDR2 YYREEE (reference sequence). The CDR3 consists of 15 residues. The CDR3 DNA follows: TGTGCCAGCAGCTCTGGGACTAGCGGGAGATCCGAGCAGTACTTC. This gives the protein CASSSGTSGRSEQYF.

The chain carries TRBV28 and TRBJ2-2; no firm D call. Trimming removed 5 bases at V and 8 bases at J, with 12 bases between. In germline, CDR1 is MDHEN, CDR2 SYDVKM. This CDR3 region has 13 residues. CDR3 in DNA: TGTGCCAGCAGTGTAGGCTTTTCGGGGGAGCTGTTTTTT. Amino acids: CASSVGFSGELFF. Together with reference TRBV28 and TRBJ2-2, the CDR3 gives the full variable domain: DVKVTQSSRYLVKRTGEKVFLECVQDMDHENMFWYRQDPGLGLRLIYFSYDVKMKEKGDIPEGYSVSREKKERFSLILESASTNQTSMYLCASSVGFSGELFFGEGSRLTVL.

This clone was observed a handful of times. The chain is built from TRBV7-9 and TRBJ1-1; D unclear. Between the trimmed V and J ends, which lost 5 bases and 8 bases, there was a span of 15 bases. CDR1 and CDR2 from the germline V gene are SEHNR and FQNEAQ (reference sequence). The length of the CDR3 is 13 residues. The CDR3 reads CASSAPARGEAFF. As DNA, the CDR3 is TGTGCCAGCAGCGCCCCTGCTCGAGGGGAAGCTTTCTTT.

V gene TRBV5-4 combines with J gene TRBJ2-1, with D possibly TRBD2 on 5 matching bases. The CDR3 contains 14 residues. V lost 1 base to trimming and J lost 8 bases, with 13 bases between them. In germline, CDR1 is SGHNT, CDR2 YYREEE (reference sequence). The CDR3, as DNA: TGTGCCAGCAGCTTGTCGGTCGGGATCTATGAGCAGTTCTTC. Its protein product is CASSLSVGIYEQFF.

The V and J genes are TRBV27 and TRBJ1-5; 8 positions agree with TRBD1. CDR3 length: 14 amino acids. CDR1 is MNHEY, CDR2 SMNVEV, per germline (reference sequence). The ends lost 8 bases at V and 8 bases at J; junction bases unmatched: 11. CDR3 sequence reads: CASGTGQGWKPQHF. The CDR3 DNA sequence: TGTGCCAGCGGTACAGGACAGGGTTGGAAGCCCCAGCATTTT.

CDR3: CASSSTSGRATDTQYF. In DNA, the CDR3 is TGTGCCAGCAGCTCGACTAGCGGGAGGGCCACAGATACGCAGTATTTT. This rearrangement joins TRBV7-2 to TRBJ2-3; 14 positions match TRBD2. The germline CDR1 and CDR2 sequences are SGHTA and FQGNSA. V gave up 4 bases and J gave up 2 bases; unmatched junction bases: 2. The CDR3 runs 16 residues.

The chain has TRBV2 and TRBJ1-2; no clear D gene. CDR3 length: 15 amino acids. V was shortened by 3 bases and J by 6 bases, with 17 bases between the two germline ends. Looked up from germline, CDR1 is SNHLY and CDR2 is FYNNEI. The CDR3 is CASSEGLPLSHGYTF. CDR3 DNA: TGTGCCAGCAGTGAGGGCCTGCCTTTGTCGCATGGCTACACCTTC.

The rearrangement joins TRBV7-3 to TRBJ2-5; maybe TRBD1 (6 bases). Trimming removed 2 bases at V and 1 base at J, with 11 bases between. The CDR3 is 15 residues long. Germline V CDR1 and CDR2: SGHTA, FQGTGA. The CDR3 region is CASSLGGRGQETQYF. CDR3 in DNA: TGTGCCAGCAGCTTAGGGGGCCGGGGCCAAGAGACCCAGTACTTC.

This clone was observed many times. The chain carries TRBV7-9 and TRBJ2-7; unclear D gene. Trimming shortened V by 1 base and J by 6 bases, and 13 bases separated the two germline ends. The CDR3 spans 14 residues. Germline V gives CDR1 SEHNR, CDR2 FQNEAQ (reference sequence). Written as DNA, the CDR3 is TGTGCCAGCAGCTTAGTGGGCCAAGTAGGCGAGCAGTACTTC. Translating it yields CASSLVGQVGEQYF.

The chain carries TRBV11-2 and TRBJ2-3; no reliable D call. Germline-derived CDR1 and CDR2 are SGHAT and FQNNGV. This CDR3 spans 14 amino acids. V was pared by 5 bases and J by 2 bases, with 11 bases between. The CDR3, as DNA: TGTGCCAGCAGCGAGCCCCCCGTCACAGATACGCAGTATTTT. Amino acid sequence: CASSEPPVTDTQYF.

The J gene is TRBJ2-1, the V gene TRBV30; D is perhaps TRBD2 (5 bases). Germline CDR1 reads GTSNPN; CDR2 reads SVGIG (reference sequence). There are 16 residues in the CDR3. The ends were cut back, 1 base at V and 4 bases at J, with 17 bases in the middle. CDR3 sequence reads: CAWSALGVTAYNEQFF. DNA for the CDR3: TGTGCCTGGAGTGCCTTGGGAGTTACGGCGTACAATGAGCAGTTCTTC.

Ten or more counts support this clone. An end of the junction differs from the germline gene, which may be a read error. As DNA, the CDR3 is TGTGCTAGCAGCCCGGGGACAGGAACCTACGAGCAGTACTTC. It codes for CASSPGTGTYEQYF. V gene TRBV7-7 combines with J gene TRBJ2-7; TRBD1 matches at 8 bases. The germline CDR1 and CDR2 sequences are SSHAT and FNYEAQ (reference sequence). This CDR3 comprises 14 residues.

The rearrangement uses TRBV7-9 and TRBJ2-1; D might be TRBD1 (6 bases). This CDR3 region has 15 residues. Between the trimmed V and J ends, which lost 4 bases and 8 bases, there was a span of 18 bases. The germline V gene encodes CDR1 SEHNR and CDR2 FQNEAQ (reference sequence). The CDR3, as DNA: TGTGCCAGCAGCTCAGGGGCCCGACCTTTTCATGAGCAGTTCTTC. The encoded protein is CASSSGARPFHEQFF.

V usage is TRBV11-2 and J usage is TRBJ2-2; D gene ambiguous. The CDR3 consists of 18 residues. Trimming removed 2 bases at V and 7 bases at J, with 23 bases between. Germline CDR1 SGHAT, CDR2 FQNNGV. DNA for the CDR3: TGTGCCAGCAGCTTACGGGTCCAATCCGTTTTGAATTTCGGGGAGCTGTTTTTT. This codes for CASSLRVQSVLNFGELFF.

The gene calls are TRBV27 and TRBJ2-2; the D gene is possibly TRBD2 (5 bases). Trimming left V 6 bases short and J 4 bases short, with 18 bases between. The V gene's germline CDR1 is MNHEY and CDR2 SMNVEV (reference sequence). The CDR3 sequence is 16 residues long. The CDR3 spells CASSPRPVGVTGELFF. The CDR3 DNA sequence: TGTGCCAGCAGCCCCAGACCAGTCGGGGTCACCGGGGAGCTGTTTTTT.

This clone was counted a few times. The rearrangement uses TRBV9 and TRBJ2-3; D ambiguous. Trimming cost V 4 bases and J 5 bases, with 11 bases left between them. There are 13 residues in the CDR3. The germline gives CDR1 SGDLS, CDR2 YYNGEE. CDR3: CASSKAGKDTQYF. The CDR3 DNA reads TGTGCCAGCAGCAAAGCAGGAAAAGATACGCAGTATTTT. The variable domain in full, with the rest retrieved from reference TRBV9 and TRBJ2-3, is DSGVTQTPKHLITATGQRVTLRCSPRSGDLSVYWYQQSLDQGLQFLIQYYNGEERAKGNILERFSAQQFPDLHSELNLSSLELGDSALYFCASSKAGKDTQYFGPGTRLTVL.

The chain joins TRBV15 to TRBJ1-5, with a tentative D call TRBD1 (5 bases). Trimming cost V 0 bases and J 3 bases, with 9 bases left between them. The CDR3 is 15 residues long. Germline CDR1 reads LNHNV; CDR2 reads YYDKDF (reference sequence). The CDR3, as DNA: TGTGCCACCAGCAGAGAACGGGACCACAATCAGCCCCAGCATTTT. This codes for CATSRERDHNQPQHF.

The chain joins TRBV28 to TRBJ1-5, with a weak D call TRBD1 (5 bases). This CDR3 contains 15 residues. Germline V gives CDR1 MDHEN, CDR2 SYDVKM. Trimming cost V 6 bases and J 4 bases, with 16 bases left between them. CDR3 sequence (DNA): TGTGCCAGCAGCGCTGACGGGGGTTTGAATCAGCCCCAGCATTTT. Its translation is CASSADGGLNQPQHF.

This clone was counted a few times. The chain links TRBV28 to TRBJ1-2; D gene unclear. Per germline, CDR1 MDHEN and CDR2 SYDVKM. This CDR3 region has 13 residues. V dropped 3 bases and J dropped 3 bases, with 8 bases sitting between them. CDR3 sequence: CASSFPPYYGYTF. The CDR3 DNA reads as TGTGCCAGCAGTTTTCCGCCATACTATGGCTACACCTTC.

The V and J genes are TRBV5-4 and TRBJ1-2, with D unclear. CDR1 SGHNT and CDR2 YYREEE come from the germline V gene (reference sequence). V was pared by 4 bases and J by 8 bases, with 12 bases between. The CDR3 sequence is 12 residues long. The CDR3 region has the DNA TGTGCCAGCAGCGGAGATAAGTGGGGCTACACCTTC. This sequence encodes CASSGDKWGYTF.

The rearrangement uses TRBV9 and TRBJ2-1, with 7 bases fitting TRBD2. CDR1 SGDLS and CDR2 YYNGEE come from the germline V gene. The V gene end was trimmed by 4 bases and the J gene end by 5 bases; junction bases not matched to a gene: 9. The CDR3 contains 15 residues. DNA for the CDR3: TGTGCCAGCAGCCCGAGACGACTAGCTCACAATGAGCAGTTCTTC. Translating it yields CASSPRRLAHNEQFF.

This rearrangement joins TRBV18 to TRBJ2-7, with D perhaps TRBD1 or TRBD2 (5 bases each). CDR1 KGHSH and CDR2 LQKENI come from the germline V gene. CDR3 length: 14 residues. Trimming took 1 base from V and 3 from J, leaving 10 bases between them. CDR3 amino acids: CASSPRGGRYEQYF. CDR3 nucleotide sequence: TGTGCCAGCTCACCACGGGGCGGGCGCTACGAGCAGTACTTC.

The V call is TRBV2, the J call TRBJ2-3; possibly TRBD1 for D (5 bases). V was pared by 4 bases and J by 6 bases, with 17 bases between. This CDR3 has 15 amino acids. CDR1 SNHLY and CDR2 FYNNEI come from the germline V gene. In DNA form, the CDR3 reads TGTGCCAGCAGTGGTGGCAGGGCGCCCACGGATACGCAGTATTTT. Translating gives CASSGGRAPTDTQYF. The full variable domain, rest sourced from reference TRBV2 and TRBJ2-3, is EPEVTQTPSHQVTQMGQEVILRCVPISNHLYFYWYRQILGQKVEFLVSFYNNEISEKSEIFDDQFSVERPDGSNFTLKIRSTKLEDSAMYFCASSGGRAPTDTQYFGPGTRLTVL.

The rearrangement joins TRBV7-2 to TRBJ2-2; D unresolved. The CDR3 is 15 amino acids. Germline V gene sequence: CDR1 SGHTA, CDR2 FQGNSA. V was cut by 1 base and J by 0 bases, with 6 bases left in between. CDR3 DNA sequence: TGTGCCAGCAGCTTAGATCTGACGAACACCGGGGAGCTGTTTTTT. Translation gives CASSLDLTNTGELFF.